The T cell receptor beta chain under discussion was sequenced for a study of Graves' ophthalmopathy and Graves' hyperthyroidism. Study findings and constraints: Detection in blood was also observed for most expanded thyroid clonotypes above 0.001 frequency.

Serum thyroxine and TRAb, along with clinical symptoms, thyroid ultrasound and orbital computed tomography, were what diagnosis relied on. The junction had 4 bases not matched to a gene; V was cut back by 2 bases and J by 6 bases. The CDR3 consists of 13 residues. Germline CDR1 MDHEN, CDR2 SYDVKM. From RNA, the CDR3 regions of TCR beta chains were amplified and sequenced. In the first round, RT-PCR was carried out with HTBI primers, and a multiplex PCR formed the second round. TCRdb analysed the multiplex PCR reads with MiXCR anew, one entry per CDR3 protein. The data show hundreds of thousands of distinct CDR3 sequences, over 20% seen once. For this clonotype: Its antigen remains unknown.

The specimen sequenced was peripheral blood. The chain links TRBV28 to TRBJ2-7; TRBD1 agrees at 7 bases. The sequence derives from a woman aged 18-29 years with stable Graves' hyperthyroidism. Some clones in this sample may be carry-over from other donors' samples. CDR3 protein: CASSLDRAGEQYF. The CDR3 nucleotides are TGTGCCAGCAGTTTAGACAGGGCGGGCGAGCAGTACTTC.